This T cell receptor (beta chain) appears in the sequencing data of a study of blood T cell repertoires in COVID-19. The sample holds a few counts of this clone. The age range of participants was about 18 to 95 years, with residence in more than 20 US areas. Clones were read by immunoSEQ multiplex PCR, and TCRdb kept only the in-frame ones, dropping some. The table shows 200,000 or so clones, with approximately 86% occurring only once. The clonotype comes from a woman in her forties with acute COVID-19. The specimen sequenced was PBMCs or T cells enriched from blood (not recorded which).

CDR3 coding DNA: TGCGCCAGCAGCCAAGGTAGTCGCGAGCAGTACTTC. Amino acids: CASSQGSREQYF. The V gene is TRBV4-1, the J gene TRBJ2-7, with D uncertain. CDR1 and CDR2 from the germline V gene are MGHRA and YSYEKL. The CDR3 covers 12 residues. Deletions cut 1 base from V and 6 bases from J, with 7 bases between.